This passage covers 30 T cell receptor beta chains from one sample sequenced in a study of shared clonotypes between healthy human individuals. Sequenced by immunoSEQ multiplex PCR; TCRdb stores in-frame clones only, minus some. Of 2 million or so clones listed, just under 95% were seen once; the top ten hold 1.1%. Cells designated naive CD8 were CD45RO-negative and were positively selected for CCR7, with terminally differentiated effector memory CD45RA+ cells excluded. The sequenced material came from naive CD8+ T cells sorted from blood. The origin of the receptors is a man younger than 30 in good health.

This clone appeared a single time. The chain joins TRBV10-3 to TRBJ2-7; no firm D call. Trimming took 2 bases from V and 7 from J, leaving 12 bases between them. CDR1 and CDR2 (germline): ENHRY, SYGVKD. The CDR3 spans 13 residues. CDR3 sequence (DNA): TGTGCCATCAGTGAGCCCTTAAAGACGGAGCAGTACTTC. Encoded protein: CAISEPLKTEQYF.

The chain couples TRBV9 to TRBJ2-7; 10 bases align to TRBD1. The ends lost 2 bases at V and 6 bases at J; junction bases unmatched: 8. The CDR3 spans 15 residues. Germline V lookup: CDR1 SGDLS, CDR2 YYNGEE. Here the CDR3 DNA reads TGTGCCAGCAGCGTTTCCGGGACAGGGGATAGCGAGCAGTACTTC. It yields the protein CASSVSGTGDSEQYF.

This chain connects TRBV7-8 to TRBJ1-6; D gene ambiguous. The CDR3 extends over 12 amino acids. Per the germline V gene, CDR1 is SGHVS and CDR2 is FQNEAQ. V was cut by 5 bases and J by 5 bases, with 4 bases left in between. The CDR3 nucleotides are TGTGCCAGCAGCCCAGATAATTCACCCCTCCACTTT. Translation: CASSPDNSPLHF.

This chain connects TRBV7-9 to TRBJ2-5; the match to TRBD2 covers 8 bases. Germline CDR1 SEHNR, CDR2 FQNEAQ (reference sequence). V gave up 1 base and J gave up 5 bases; unmatched junction bases: 6. CDR3 length equals 15 residues. Written as DNA, the CDR3 is TGTGCCAGCAGCTTAGTACTAGCGGCCCGGGAGACCCAGTACTTC. Its protein product is CASSLVLAARETQYF. Based on the CDR3 plus reference TRBV7-9 and TRBJ2-5, the full variable domain is DTGVSQNPRHKITKRGQNVTFRCDPISEHNRLYWYRQTLGQGPEFLTYFQNEAQLEKSRLLSDRFSAERPKGSFSTLEIQRTEQGDSAMYLCASSLVLAARETQYFGPGTRLLVL.

V usage is TRBV25-1 and J usage is TRBJ1-2; TRBD1 aligns across 9 bases. The CDR3 is 13 amino acids. Germline lookup yields CDR1 MGHDK and CDR2 SYGVNS. V shed 5 bases and J 3 bases; nucleotides not matched to a gene: 1. For the CDR3, the DNA is TGTGCCAGCAGTCGGACAGGGGACTATGGCTACACCTTC. Translating gives CASSRTGDYGYTF.

The chain carries TRBV13 and TRBJ1-4; D is uncertain. This CDR3 is built from 16 residues. With 7 bases removed from V and 10 bases from J, the gap between germline ends came to 25 bases. CDR1 and CDR2 from the germline V gene are PRHDT and FYEKMQ (reference sequence). The CDR3: CASTFFAEQTFGKLFF. CDR3 sequence (DNA): TGTGCCAGCACTTTTTTCGCGGAACAGACTTTTGGAAAACTGTTTTTT.

The chain couples TRBV30 to TRBJ2-1; D call uncertain. CDR3 length: 13 residues. Germline V CDR1 and CDR2: GTSNPN, SVGIG (reference sequence). With 4 bases removed from V and 6 bases from J, the gap between germline ends came to 13 bases. The CDR3 is CAWTPFVGNEQFF. DNA for the CDR3: TGTGCCTGGACCCCTTTCGTGGGCAATGAGCAGTTCTTC.

CDR3 nucleotides: TGTGCCATCAGTGATCCCGCTACTAGCCTTGGGTCCGCAGATACGCAGTATTTT. It specifies CAISDPATSLGSADTQYF. The gene calls are TRBV10-3 and TRBJ2-3; D might be TRBD2 (6 bases). The germline V gene encodes CDR1 ENHRY and CDR2 SYGVKD. The CDR3 has 18 residues. The V and J ends lost 3 bases and 4 bases respectively, with 23 bases between them.

In nucleotides, the CDR3 is TGCGCCAGCAGCTTAGTTGGGACAGGGACTCTTAGCAATCAGCCCCAGCATTTT. This encodes CASSLVGTGTLSNQPQHF. The chain couples TRBV5-1 to TRBJ1-5; 9 nucleotides agree with TRBD1. The germline gives CDR1 SGHRS, CDR2 YFSETQ. V was clipped by 2 bases and J by 0 bases; unmatched bases: 9. The CDR3 sequence is 18 residues long.

The gene calls are TRBV9 and TRBJ2-2, with D tentatively TRBD2 (5 bases). Germline loops: CDR1 SGDLS, CDR2 YYNGEE. V was shortened by 4 bases and J by 1 base, with 8 bases between the two germline ends. The CDR3 is 14 residues long. CDR3 sequence reads: CASSLGLNTGELFF. CDR3 nucleotide sequence: TGTGCCAGCAGCCTTGGACTGAACACCGGGGAGCTGTTTTTT.

The J gene is TRBJ2-1, the V gene TRBV6-1; 8 bases align to TRBD2. V lost 4 bases and J lost 6; bases outside the gene matches: 8. This CDR3 comprises 15 residues. Per the germline V gene, CDR1 is MNHNS and CDR2 is SASEGT. CDR3 sequence: CASSGWRGDPNEQFF. The CDR3 DNA sequence: TGTGCCAGCAGTGGGTGGCGGGGGGACCCCAATGAGCAGTTCTTC.

The chain employs TRBV9 and TRBJ2-7; tentative D call: TRBD1 (5 bases). In germline, CDR1 is SGDLS, CDR2 YYNGEE. The germline V and J ends were trimmed by 0 bases and 3 bases, with 10 bases remaining between them. The length of the CDR3 is 14 residues. This CDR3 is CASSVVGQGYEQYF. For the CDR3, the DNA is TGTGCCAGCAGCGTAGTGGGCCAGGGCTACGAGCAGTACTTC.

The V gene is TRBV5-1, the J gene TRBJ2-5, with TRBD2 matching over 13 bases. The CDR3 has 17 amino acids. V gave up 2 bases and J gave up 0 bases; unmatched junction bases: 4. CDR1 is SGHRS and CDR2 is YFSETQ in the germline V gene. The CDR3 nucleotides read TGCGCCAGCAGCTTCGGGACTAGCGGGGAGAACCAAGAGACCCAGTACTTC. Translating it yields CASSFGTSGENQETQYF.

The chain carries TRBV6-6 and TRBJ1-6, with no clear D. The V end lost 6 bases, the J end lost 8 bases, and 17 bases lay between the germline ends. Germline V CDR1 and CDR2: MNHNY, SVGAGI (reference sequence). CDR3 size: 15 residues. This CDR3 is CASRTGILQDSPLHF. The CDR3 DNA is TGTGCCAGCAGGACGGGGATACTGCAGGATTCACCCCTCCACTTT.

The J gene is TRBJ2-5, the V gene TRBV7-9, with 8 bases that match TRBD1. The CDR3 covers 16 residues. V gave up 5 bases and J gave up 0 bases; unmatched junction bases: 8. Germline CDR1 and CDR2: SEHNR and FQNEAQ (reference sequence). DNA for the CDR3: TGTGCCAGCAGCGCTAGGACAGGGAGGAACCAAGAGACCCAGTACTTC. Protein: CASSARTGRNQETQYF.

The chain has TRBV7-9 and TRBJ2-2; 8 positions agree with TRBD2. Germline loops: CDR1 SEHNR, CDR2 FQNEAQ (reference sequence). This CDR3 is 16 amino acids long. Trimming took 5 bases from V and 1 from J; bases not matched to a gene: 6. The CDR3 spells CASSPISGGNTGELFF. In DNA form, the CDR3 reads TGTGCCAGCAGCCCCATAAGCGGGGGGAACACCGGGGAGCTGTTTTTT.

V usage is TRBV5-3 and J usage is TRBJ2-7, with TRBD2 matching 11 bases. TRBV5-3 is an open reading frame whose function is uncertain. The CDR3 length is 16 residues. The ends lost 4 bases at V and 1 base at J; junction bases unmatched: 7. As DNA, the CDR3 is TGTGCCAGAAGCCCCCGGACTAGCGGGTTGTCCTACGAGCAGTACTTC. It codes for CARSPRTSGLSYEQYF.

The V call is TRBV6-1, the J call TRBJ1-2; the match to TRBD1 covers 9 bases. The germline CDR1 and CDR2 sequences are MNHNS and SASEGT. The V gene end was trimmed by 4 bases and the J gene end by 2 bases; junction bases not matched to a gene: 8. The CDR3 has 16 residues. The CDR3 DNA reads as TGTGCCAGCAGTGTAGGTCCCGGGACAGGGAACTATGGCTACACCTTC. Amino acids: CASSVGPGTGNYGYTF.

The J gene is TRBJ2-7, the V gene TRBV7-2; 8 positions agree with TRBD1. Germline values: CDR1 SGHTA, CDR2 FQGNSA. The CDR3 runs to 16 residues. V shed 3 bases, J shed 3 bases, and the junction held 10 bases outside the gene matches. The CDR3 DNA reads TGTGCCAGCAGCTTCTATGTAGACAGGGGAGACTACGAGCAGTACTTC. This gives the protein CASSFYVDRGDYEQYF.

The chain couples TRBV6-5 to TRBJ2-2; no reliable D call. This CDR3 contains 14 residues. Trimming removed 4 bases at V and 2 bases at J, with 8 bases between. Germline V CDR1 and CDR2: MNHEY, SVGAGI. In DNA, the CDR3 is TGTGCCAGCAGTTCTACTTTAAACACCGGGGAGCTGTTTTTT. It is translated as CASSSTLNTGELFF.

This chain connects TRBV10-2 to TRBJ1-2; D unresolved. Germline V gives CDR1 WSHSY, CDR2 SAAADI. Trimming pared 0 bases from V and 6 bases from J, leaving 8 bases between. This CDR3 is 13 amino acids long. CDR3 sequence: CASSESNWDGYTF. For the CDR3, the DNA is TGCGCCAGCAGTGAGTCCAACTGGGATGGCTACACCTTC.

The chain links TRBV28 to TRBJ1-5; tentatively, D is TRBD1 (5 bases). Per the germline V gene, CDR1 is MDHEN and CDR2 is SYDVKM. V lost 2 bases and J lost 1, with 9 bases in between. The CDR3 length is 15 residues. CDR3 amino acids: CASSLLGLSNQPQHF. DNA of the CDR3: TGTGCCAGCAGTTTACTGGGGCTCAGCAATCAGCCCCAGCATTTT.

This clone was detected once. The same CDR3 is also encoded by other DNA sequences in this sample. The CDR3 here is CAWSVGQGADEQYF. CDR3 nucleotide sequence: TGTGCCTGGAGTGTAGGACAGGGGGCGGACGAGCAGTACTTC. The V gene is TRBV30, the J gene TRBJ2-7; 11 bases are shared with TRBD1. CDR1 and CDR2 (germline): GTSNPN, SVGIG (reference sequence). The CDR3 runs to 14 residues. The ends lost 0 bases at V and 5 bases at J; junction bases unmatched: 3.

Turning to this clone: Other DNA sequences within the sample encode an identical CDR3. The chain combines TRBV27 with TRBJ2-7, with a weak D call TRBD2 (6 bases). The CDR3 length is 13 residues. Trimming removed 2 bases at V and 4 bases at J, with 9 bases between. The germline gives CDR1 MNHEY, CDR2 SMNVEV (reference sequence). The CDR3 here is CASSLNGGYEQYF. The CDR3 nucleotides are TGTGCCAGCAGTTTAAATGGGGGGTACGAGCAGTACTTC.

The rearrangement joins TRBV7-8 to TRBJ1-2, with D perhaps TRBD1 (6 bases). Germline values: CDR1 SGHVS, CDR2 FQNEAQ. The germline V and J ends were trimmed by 5 bases and 0 bases, with 13 bases remaining between them. The CDR3 length is 15 residues. CDR3 sequence (DNA): TGTGCCAGCAGCCCTACACAGGGACCTAACTATGGCTACACCTTC. It is translated as CASSPTQGPNYGYTF. Full variable domain (missing parts from reference TRBV7-8 and TRBJ1-2): GAGVSQSPRYKVAKRGQDVALRCDPISGHVSLFWYQQALGQGPEFLTYFQNEAQLDKSGLPSDRFFAERPEGSVSTLKIQRTQQEDSAVYLCASSPTQGPNYGYTFGSGTRLTVV.

The genes are TRBV2 and TRBJ2-1; D gene ambiguous. Trimming shortened V by 1 base and J by 8 bases, and 15 bases separated the two germline ends. CDR3 length: 15 residues. Germline CDR1 and CDR2: SNHLY and FYNNEI. The CDR3 bases are TGTGCCAGCAGTGAAGGACACCTGTTGGGTTATGAGCAGTTCTTC. This codes for CASSEGHLLGYEQFF.

The V call is TRBV11-2, the J call TRBJ2-4; D ambiguous. The germline V gene encodes CDR1 SGHAT and CDR2 FQNNGV. The V and J ends lost 5 bases and 5 bases respectively, with 4 bases between them. The CDR3 totals 11 residues. The CDR3 loop is CASSLQNIQYF. Written as DNA, the CDR3 is TGTGCCAGCAGCCTCCAAAACATTCAGTACTTC.

In this sample, this clone turned up a few times. This chain uses TRBV30 with TRBJ1-1; D is undetermined. V was cut by 1 base and J by 3 bases, with 9 bases left in between. CDR3 size: 13 residues. The V gene's germline CDR1 is GTSNPN and CDR2 SVGIG (reference sequence). CDR3 amino acids: CAWSAGRDTEAFF. As DNA, the CDR3 is TGTGCCTGGAGTGCGGGGAGGGACACTGAAGCTTTCTTT.

This chain links TRBV9 with TRBJ2-7; 7 nucleotides align to TRBD1. This CDR3 contains 15 residues. V was clipped by 4 bases and J by 0 bases; unmatched bases: 7. Germline loops: CDR1 SGDLS, CDR2 YYNGEE. The CDR3 nucleotides read TGTGCCAGCAGCATCGAGACAGGGAGCTCCTACGAGCAGTACTTC. It is translated as CASSIETGSSYEQYF. Using reference TRBV9 and TRBJ2-7 for the parts outside the CDR3, the full variable domain is DSGVTQTPKHLITATGQRVTLRCSPRSGDLSVYWYQQSLDQGLQFLIQYYNGEERAKGNILERFSAQQFPDLHSELNLSSLELGDSALYFCASSIETGSSYEQYFGPGTRLTVT.

This chain uses TRBV19 with TRBJ1-5; TRBD1 might be the D (6 bases). Germline loops: CDR1 LNHDA, CDR2 SQIVND (reference sequence). V lost 5 bases to trimming and J lost 5 bases, with 19 bases between them. CDR3 length: 16 amino acids. The CDR3 region has the DNA TGTGCCAGTAGTCCGGACAGTTTCTACGGGGATCAGCCCCAGCATTTT. Translated: CASSPDSFYGDQPQHF.